The rows below give T cell receptor beta chains drawn from one sample of a study of blood T cells in healthy people across ages. MiXCR was run by TCRdb on the 5' RACE reads, yielding one entry per CDR3 protein. The sample carries over a million distinct CDR3 sequences, 35% to 45% recorded once. Source material: blood. The receptors derive from a woman aged 18-29 years in good health. Each CDR3 is given with its conserved first and last residue. D genes are given only for firm matches. Rows may omit the clone size; those that give it use once, few, many or a size class.

abundance	v_gene	j_gene	d_gene	CDR3aa	CDR3nt
NA	TRBV6-2/TRBV6-3	TRBJ1-2	TRBD1	CASSLGQGMTSGYTF	TGTGCCAGCAGTTTAGGACAGGGGATGACGTCTGGCTACACCTTC
NA	TRBV3-1	TRBJ2-2	NA	CASSQEGHINTGELFF	TGTGCCAGCAGCCAGGAGGGACACATAAACACCGGGGAGCTGTTTTTT
few	TRBV7-2	TRBJ2-7	NA	CASSLFRDFYNEQYF	TGTGCCAGCAGCTTATTTAGGGATTTCTACAATGAGCAGTACTTC
few	TRBV9	TRBJ1-1	TRBD1	CASSVVPGQGKNTEAFF	TGTGCCAGCAGCGTAGTCCCGGGACAGGGGAAGAACACTGAAGCTTTCTTT
few	TRBV7-2	TRBJ1-2	NA	CASSLAPARVSYGYTF	TGTGCCAGCAGCCTCGCCCCCGCCAGGGTGAGCTATGGCTACACCTTC
once	TRBV7-2	TRBJ2-3	TRBD2	CASSPIAGLRDTQYF	TGTGCCAGCAGCCCCATAGCGGGCCTACGGGATACGCAGTATTTT
NA	TRBV14	TRBJ1-1	NA	CASSQMTGREAFF	TGTGCCAGCAGCCAAATGACAGGACGCGAAGCTTTCTTT
NA	TRBV3-1	TRBJ2-7	TRBD2	CASSQGSGRGDYEQYF	TGTGCCAGCAGCCAAGGTTCGGGGAGGGGAGACTACGAGCAGTACTTC
NA	TRBV5-1	TRBJ2-2	NA	CASSIRQDLSNTGELFF	TGCGCCAGCAGCATAAGACAGGACCTCTCTAACACCGGGGAGCTGTTTTTT
NA	TRBV27	TRBJ2-2	TRBD1	CASTHRGGELFF	TGTGCCAGCACCCACAGGGGAGGGGAGCTGTTTTTT
few	TRBV7-8	TRBJ2-3	NA	CASSLGWGNTDTQYF	TGTGCCAGCAGCTTAGGTTGGGGGAATACAGATACGCAGTATTTT
NA	TRBV20-1	TRBJ1-2	TRBD1	CSAKKGAPYGYTF	TGCAGTGCTAAAAAGGGGGCACCCTATGGCTACACCTTC
many	TRBV20-1	TRBJ1-2	TRBD1	CSAREQGVNYGYTF	TGCAGTGCTAGAGAACAGGGGGTGAACTATGGCTACACCTTC
NA	TRBV29-1	TRBJ2-1	TRBD1	CSCEGASYNEQFF	TGCAGTTGCGAGGGGGCCTCCTACAATGAGCAGTTCTTC
NA	TRBV4-3	TRBJ1-5	NA	CAGSQERTRYQPQHF	TGCGCCGGCAGCCAAGAAAGGACTCGGTATCAGCCCCAGCATTTT
NA	TRBV20-1	TRBJ1-6	NA	CSATLSYRGSSLHF	TGCAGTGCTACTTTGTCTTACCGAGGTTCATCCCTCCACTTT
few	TRBV5-1	TRBJ1-3	NA	CASSLEGSGNTIYF	TGCGCCAGCAGCCTGGAGGGCTCTGGAAACACCATATATTTT
few	TRBV4-3	TRBJ2-7	TRBD2	CASSQEWEGILSGSPYEQYF	TGCGCCAGCAGCCAAGAATGGGAAGGGATCCTTAGCGGGAGTCCCTACGAGCAGTACTTC
many	TRBV10-3	TRBJ2-7	NA	CAIWSPGSSYEQYF	TGTGCCATTTGGAGCCCGGGGAGCTCCTACGAGCAGTACTTC
few	TRBV20-1	TRBJ2-7	TRBD1	CSARDINRGKFRSYEQYF	TGCAGTGCTAGAGATATTAACAGGGGGAAGTTTCGGTCCTACGAGCAGTACTTC
NA	TRBV27	TRBJ2-1	NA	CASRKPYNEQFF	TGTGCCAGCAGAAAACCCTACAATGAGCAGTTCTTC
NA	TRBV2	TRBJ1-5	NA	CASREVSNQPQHF	TGTGCCAGCAGGGAGGTGAGCAATCAGCCCCAGCATTTT
few	TRBV27	TRBJ2-7	TRBD2	CASSQRTSGGEQYF	TGTGCCAGCAGTCAACGGACTAGCGGGGGGGAGCAGTACTTC
NA	TRBV7-2	TRBJ1-5	NA	CASSLGWGKPQHF	TGTGCCAGCAGCTTAGGTTGGGGAAAGCCCCAGCATTTT
few	TRBV4-3	TRBJ2-7	TRBD1	CASSPTGDRAHEQYF	TGCGCCAGCAGCCCCACCGGGGACAGGGCCCACGAGCAGTACTTC
NA	TRBV6-5	TRBJ2-5	NA	CAGSRLDSRGETQYF	TGTGCCGGCAGTCGCTTGGACTCCCGGGGAGAGACCCAGTACTTC